A selection of T cell receptor beta chains follows, all from one sample in a study of monozygotic twins with inflammatory bowel disease. TCRdb reprocessed the 5' RACE reads and keeps a single row for each CDR3 protein, giving no DNA. The specimen's table records fewer than 350,000 distinct CDR3 sequences. The sample taken for sequencing was blood. The origin of the receptors is a human donor with ulcerative colitis or Crohn's disease, or a healthy co-twin of an affected twin (not recorded which). Each CDR3 is given with its conserved first and last residue. The order of the fields is V gene, J gene, CDR3 protein.

>TRBV7-3|TRBJ2-5
CASSGVRAVETQYF
>TRBV27|TRBJ2-5
CASSRLAVFQETQYF
>TRBV5-1|TRBJ1-1
CASSRDGNWDTEAFF
>TRBV28|TRBJ2-1
CASSLGQGVYQSFF
>TRBV30|TRBJ1-5
CAWSGVSLDQPQHF
>TRBV5-1|TRBJ1-1
CASSLGTGVSNTEAFF
>TRBV9|TRBJ1-1
CASSVVANTEAFF
>TRBV5-1|TRBJ2-5
CASSSPTSGGETQYF
>TRBV21-1|TRBJ2-7
CASRRGLLYEQYF
>TRBV25-1|TRBJ1-3
CASSESGGNTIYF
>TRBV6-6|TRBJ2-7
CASSYFPGNYEQYF